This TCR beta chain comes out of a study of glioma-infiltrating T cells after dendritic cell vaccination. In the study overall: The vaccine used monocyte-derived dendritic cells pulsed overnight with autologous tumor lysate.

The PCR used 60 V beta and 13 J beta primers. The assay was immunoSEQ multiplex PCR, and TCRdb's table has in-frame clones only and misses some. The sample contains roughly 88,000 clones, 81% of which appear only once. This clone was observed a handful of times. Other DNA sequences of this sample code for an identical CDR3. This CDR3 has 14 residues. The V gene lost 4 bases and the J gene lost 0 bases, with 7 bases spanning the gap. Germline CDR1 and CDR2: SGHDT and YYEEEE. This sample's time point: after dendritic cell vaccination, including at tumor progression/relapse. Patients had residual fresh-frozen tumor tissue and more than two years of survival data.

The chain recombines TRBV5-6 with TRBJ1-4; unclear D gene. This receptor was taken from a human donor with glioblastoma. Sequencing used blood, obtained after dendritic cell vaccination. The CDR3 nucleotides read TGTGCCAGCAGCCTCGTTGCAACTAATGAAAAACTGTTTTTT. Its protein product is CASSLVATNEKLFF.